This T cell receptor beta chain was sequenced during a study of blood T cell repertoires in COVID-19. Sequenced by immunoSEQ multiplex PCR; TCRdb stores in-frame clones only, minus some. The data show nearly 350,000 clones, about 90% seen once. Trimming cost V 5 bases and J 4 bases; bases outside gene matches: 11. This CDR3 region has 17 residues. Per the germline V gene, CDR1 is SGHTA and CDR2 is FQGNSA. The sequenced material came from peripheral blood. The rearrangement uses TRBV7-2 and TRBJ2-1, with TRBD2 matching over 10 bases. The clonotype originates from a woman between 18 and 29 years old who had recovered from COVID-19. CDR3 DNA sequence: TGTGCCAGCAGCCCTAGATGGCTAGCGGGAGTTTACAATGAGCAGTTCTTC. Protein sequence: CASSPRWLAGVYNEQFF.